The sequence of this T cell receptor beta chain was determined in a study of regulatory T cells in long-lasting Graves disease (dated by TCRdb to about 2021). Regarding the research as a whole: To count as having persistent Graves' disease, a patient had to have received antithyroid drug treatment for over 5 years with TSH receptor autoantibodies remaining persistently positive. A total of around 33 samples underwent TCR sequencing, from some 13 patients with persistent Graves' disease and some 20 patients with newly diagnosed Graves' disease. The study took place in China and was registered as a clinical trial. On average, persistent Graves' disease patients in the clinical cohort had been on antithyroid drugs for around ten years. Peripheral blood TCR sequencing and RNA sequencing compared persistent Graves' disease patients with newly diagnosed Graves' disease patients. What the study reported, not specific to this receptor: Compared with newly diagnosed patients, persistent Graves' disease patients had lower TCR Shannon entropy and fewer highly expanded clones, which suggests clonal expansion. Only the TCR beta chain was sequenced and analyzed. The study examined only peripheral blood because the primary lesion, thyroid tissue, could not be accessed. As a limitation, the authors acknowledged that the small sample size may reduce accuracy. Persistent patients shared more public clonotypes among themselves (around 2,500) than newly diagnosed patients did (about 970). Persistent disease showed preferential use of TRBV28, TRBJ1-2 and TRBJ2-5, whereas newly diagnosed disease favored TRBV20-1 and TRBJ2-1.

Receptors were amplified or captured by multiplex PCR. TCRdb names Illumina HiSeq 4000 as the instrument used. TCR beta libraries were built with iRepertoire HTBI primers and Arm-PCR amplification of CDR3 regions. Before sequencing, the PCR products underwent gel purification. The study's processing was this. Gene usage analysis of CDR3 amino acid clonotypes relied on the 60 to 65 TRBV and over 13 TRBJ segments identified across samples. COPE and FqMerger were used to merge filtered high-quality paired reads into contigs. BLAST was used to align contigs to IMGT TRBV, TRBD and TRBJ reference genes, with CDR3 defined following IMGT. Any clonotype with a frequency above 0.1% was counted as a highly expanded clone. Shannon entropy was used to measure repertoire diversity, and the Gini coefficient was used to measure V-J evenness. A clonotype found in more than one individual was treated as public. TCRdb's own reprocessing of the public reads used fastp at Q25 and MiXCR and kept productive beta chains. Here each entry gathers all rows of one CDR3 protein and keeps the most common genes and DNA. TCRdb assigned the V and J calls; the authors' analysis was not used. This sample lists a few hundred thousand distinct CDR3 sequences; about 20% were detected once. The ten largest clones take up roughly 26% of the sample.

This clonotype was counted between two and nine times. Its antigen is unknown. Relative to the germline gene, one junction end is altered; a read error may explain this. The time point label, as the study defines it: persistent/refractory GD, antithyroid drugs over 5 years with positive TRAb. For both TCR sequencing and RNA sequencing, RNA was extracted from PBMCs using TRIzol. The diagnosis of Graves' disease followed American Thyroid Association guidelines. Patients were recruited from an endocrinology department in Xi'an, China. From each patient, roughly 9 milliliters of peripheral blood was collected into an EDTA anticoagulant tube. Ficoll Paque Plus density gradient separation was used to isolate PBMCs, and no additional T cell sorting was done. An Agilent 2100 Bioanalyzer and agarose gel were used to assess RNA quality, and a NanoDrop 2000 was used to measure RNA concentration. Per the germline V gene (reference sequence), DFQATT is the CDR1 and SNEGSKA is the CDR2. The CDR3 sequence holds 14 residues, the cysteine and phenylalanine included. Only the CDR3 part of the read is kept: 42 bases, read in frame from the first base.

The chain couples TRBV20-1 to TRBJ1-3; 7 junctional bases match TRBD1. The receptor comes from a female donor with Graves disease. This specimen consisted of peripheral blood mononuclear cells (PBMCs), obtained when the disease was refractory, from a patient treated with antithyroid drugs. This receptor has the CDR3 CSAQDRPIGNTIYF. In nucleotide form, the sequence is TGCAGTGCTCAGGACAGGCCCATAGGAAATACCATATATTTT.